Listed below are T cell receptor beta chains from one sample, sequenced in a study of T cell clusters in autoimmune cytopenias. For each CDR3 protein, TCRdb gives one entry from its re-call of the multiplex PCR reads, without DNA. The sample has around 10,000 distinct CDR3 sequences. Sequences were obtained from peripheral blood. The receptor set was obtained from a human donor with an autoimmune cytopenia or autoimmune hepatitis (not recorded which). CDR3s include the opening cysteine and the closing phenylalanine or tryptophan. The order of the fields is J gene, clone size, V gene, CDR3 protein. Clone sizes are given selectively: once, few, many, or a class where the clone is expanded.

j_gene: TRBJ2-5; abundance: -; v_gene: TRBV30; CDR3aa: CAWGGTDQETQYF
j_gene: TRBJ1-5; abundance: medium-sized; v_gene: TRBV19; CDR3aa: CASKPQRVGNQPQHF
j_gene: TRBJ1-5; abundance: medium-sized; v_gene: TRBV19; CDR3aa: CASSPRDRENQPQHF
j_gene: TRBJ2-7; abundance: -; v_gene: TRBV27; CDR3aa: CASSPLGATGSYEQYF
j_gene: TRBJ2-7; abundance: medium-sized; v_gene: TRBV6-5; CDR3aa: CASSYKQYSYEQYF
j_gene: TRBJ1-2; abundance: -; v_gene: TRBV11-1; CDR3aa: CASSSPQGYGYTF
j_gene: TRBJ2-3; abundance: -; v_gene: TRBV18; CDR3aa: CASSPLAAFGDTQYF
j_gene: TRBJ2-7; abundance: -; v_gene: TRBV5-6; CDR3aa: CASSRWPEGVDEQYF
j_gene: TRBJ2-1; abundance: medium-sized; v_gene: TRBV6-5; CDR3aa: CASSFGPLNEQFF
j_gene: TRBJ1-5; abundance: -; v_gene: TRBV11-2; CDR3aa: CASSLWTGQPQHF
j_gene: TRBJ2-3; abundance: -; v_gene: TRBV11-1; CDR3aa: CASSFTPQGTSQYF
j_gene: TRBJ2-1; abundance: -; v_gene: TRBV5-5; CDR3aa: CASTRDSGNSYNEQFF
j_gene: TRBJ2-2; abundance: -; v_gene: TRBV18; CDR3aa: CASSPSGRANTGELFF
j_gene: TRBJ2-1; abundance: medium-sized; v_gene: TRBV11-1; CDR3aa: CASSYRDRHNEQFF
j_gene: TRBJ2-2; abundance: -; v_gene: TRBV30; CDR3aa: CAWRKGPGAGELFF
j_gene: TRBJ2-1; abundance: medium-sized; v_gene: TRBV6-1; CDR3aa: CASKSLVNEQFF
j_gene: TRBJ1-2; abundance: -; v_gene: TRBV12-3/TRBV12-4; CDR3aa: CASSSDRDYGYTF
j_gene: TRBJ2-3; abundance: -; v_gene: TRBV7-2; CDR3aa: CASSPGTVGGTDTQYF
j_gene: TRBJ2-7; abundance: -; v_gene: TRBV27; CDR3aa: CASRGAGGPYEQYF
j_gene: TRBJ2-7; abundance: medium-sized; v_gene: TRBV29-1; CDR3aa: CSVEGLSGGSYEQYF